The text below deals with one TCR beta chain. The sample originates from a study of Ad26.COV2.S vaccination and SARS-CoV-2 variants. Treatment of the sample: around 19 received Ad26.COV2.S at low or high dose, single or two shots; about 5 received placebo; per-sample allocation not given. All samples were drawn on day 63, counting from the first vaccine or placebo injection. In germline, CDR1 is SGDLS, CDR2 YYNGEE. This CDR3 region has 13 residues. The V gene lost 4 bases and the J gene lost 7 bases, with 12 bases spanning the gap. The table came from immunoSEQ multiplex PCR; TCRdb's copy has only in-frame clones and leaves some out. The table has some 640,000 clones, 89% seen once.

The origin of this receptor is a person between 18 and 59 years old who received the Ad26.COV2.S COVID-19 vaccine or a placebo. The specimen comprised peripheral blood, sampled in a trial of Ad26.COV2.S vaccine versus placebo. The V gene is TRBV9, the J gene TRBJ2-1, with D possibly TRBD1 on 6 matching bases. The CDR3 DNA reads as TGTGCCAGCAGCCTAGGGGGAACGAATGAGCAGTTCTTC. It yields the protein CASSLGGTNEQFF.